The clone carrying this T cell receptor beta chain came up a few times. The antigen is undetermined. The sample originates from a study of beta chain features in type 1 diabetes. Study-level findings and limits: Moderate but significant shortening of TCRB CDR3s was recorded in all four CD4+ subsets from Type 1 diabetes patients. PCR, the amplification step, might favor shorter templates, equally in patients and controls. More deletions and fewer insertions at VDJ junctions were found in patients with type 1 diabetes.

CDR1 and CDR2 from the germline V gene are GTSNPN and SVGIG (reference sequence). V gave up 3 bases and J gave up 0 bases, with 9 bases separating them. The CDR3 runs to 14 residues. Investigators reverse transcribed all isolated RNA, so they sequenced expressed TCRB transcripts. Some clones are missing from TCRdb's copy, which holds only in-frame ones; the method was immunoSEQ multiplex PCR. The repertoire includes 640,000 or so clones, around 15% of them detected once, and about 0.02% sits in the top ten. Specimen: naive CD4+ T cells from blood. The V call is TRBV30, the J call TRBJ1-3; TRBD1 is a possible D gene (5 bases). The clonotype originates from a man aged 18 to 30 with type 1 diabetes. The CDR3 coding sequence is TGTGCCTGGAGGCGGGGGGGCTCTGGAAACACCATATATTTT. Protein product: CAWRRGGSGNTIYF.